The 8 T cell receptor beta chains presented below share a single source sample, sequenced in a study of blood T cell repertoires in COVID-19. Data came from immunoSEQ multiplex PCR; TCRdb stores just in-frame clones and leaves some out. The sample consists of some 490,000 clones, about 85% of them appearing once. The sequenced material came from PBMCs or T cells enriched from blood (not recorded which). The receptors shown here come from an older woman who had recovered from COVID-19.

This CDR3 is CSGRQGWETQYF. The CDR3 nucleotides are TGCAGCGGCCGACAGGGATGGGAGACCCAGTACTTC. The gene calls are TRBV29-1 and TRBJ2-5; 7 bases are shared with TRBD1. The CDR3 consists of 12 residues. Germline lookup yields CDR1 SQVTM and CDR2 ANQGSEA. J was trimmed by 5 bases and V by 7 bases; bases with no gene match: 7.

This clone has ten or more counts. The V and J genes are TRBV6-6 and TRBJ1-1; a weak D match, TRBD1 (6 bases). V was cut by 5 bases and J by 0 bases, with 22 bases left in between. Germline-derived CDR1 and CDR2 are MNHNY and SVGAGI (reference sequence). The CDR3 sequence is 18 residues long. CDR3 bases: TGTGCCAGCAGTCGCCGCGGGGGGCAGGTGGTGATGAACACTGAAGCTTTCTTT. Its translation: CASSRRGGQVVMNTEAFF.

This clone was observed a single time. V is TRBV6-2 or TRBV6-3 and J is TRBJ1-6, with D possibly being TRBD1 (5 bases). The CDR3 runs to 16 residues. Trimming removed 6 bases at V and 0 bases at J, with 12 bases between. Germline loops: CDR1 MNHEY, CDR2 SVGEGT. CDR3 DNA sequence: TGTGCCAGCAGCCCTCGGGGGACCTCCTATAATTCACCCCTCCACTTT. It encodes CASSPRGTSYNSPLHF.

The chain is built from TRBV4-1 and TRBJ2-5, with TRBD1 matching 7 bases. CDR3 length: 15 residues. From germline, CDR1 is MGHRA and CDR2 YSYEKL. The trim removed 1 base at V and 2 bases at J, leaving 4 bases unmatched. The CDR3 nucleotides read TGCGCCAGCAGCCAAGTCACCAGGGGGCAAGAGACCCAGTACTTC. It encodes CASSQVTRGQETQYF.

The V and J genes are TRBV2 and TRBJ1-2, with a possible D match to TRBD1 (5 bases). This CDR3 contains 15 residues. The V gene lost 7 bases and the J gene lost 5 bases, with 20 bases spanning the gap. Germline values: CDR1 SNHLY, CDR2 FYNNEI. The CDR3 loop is CASTGRQGSQYGYTF. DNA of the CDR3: TGTGCCAGCACCGGAAGGCAGGGAAGTCAATATGGCTACACCTTC.

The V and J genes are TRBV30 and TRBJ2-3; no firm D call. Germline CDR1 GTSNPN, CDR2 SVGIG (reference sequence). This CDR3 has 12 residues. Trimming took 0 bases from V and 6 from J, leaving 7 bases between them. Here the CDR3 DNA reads TGTGCCTGGAGTGTCGTGCGGGATACGCAGTATTTT. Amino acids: CAWSVVRDTQYF. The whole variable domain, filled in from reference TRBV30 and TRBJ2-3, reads SQTIHQWPATLVQPVGSPLSLECTVEGTSNPNLYWYRQAAGRGLQLLFYSVGIGQISSEVPQNLSASRPQDRQFILSSKKLLLSDSGFYLCAWSVVRDTQYFGPGTRLTVL.

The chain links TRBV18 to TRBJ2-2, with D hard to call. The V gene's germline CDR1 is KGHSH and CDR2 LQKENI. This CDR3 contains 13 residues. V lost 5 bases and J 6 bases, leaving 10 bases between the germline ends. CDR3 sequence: CASSGVLAGELFF. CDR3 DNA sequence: TGTGCCAGCTCAGGAGTGCTCGCCGGGGAGCTGTTTTTT.

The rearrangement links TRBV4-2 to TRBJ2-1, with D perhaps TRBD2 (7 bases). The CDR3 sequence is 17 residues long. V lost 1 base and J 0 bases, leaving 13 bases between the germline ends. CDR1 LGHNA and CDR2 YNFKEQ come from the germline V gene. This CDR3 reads CASSQGSGGSSYNEQFF. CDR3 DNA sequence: TGTGCCAGCAGCCAAGGATCGGGGGGCAGCTCCTACAATGAGCAGTTCTTC.